A selection of T cell receptor beta chains follows, all from one sample in a study of blood T cells in healthy people across ages. From the 5' RACE reads, TCRdb called clonotypes with MiXCR, one entry per CDR3 protein. The sample yields a few hundred thousand distinct CDR3 sequences, about 27% seen once. A further study also used this sample, focusing on T cells of mothers and their children.

Sample: blood. Receptors originate from a boy between 2 and 10 years old in good health. CDR3s include the opening cysteine and the closing phenylalanine or tryptophan. D genes are given only for firm matches. Some rows have no size entry. The others give once, few or many, or a class for an expanded clone.

clone_size j_call v_call d_call cdr3_aa cdr3_nt
few TRBJ2-7 TRBV20-1 . CSATTPDLSYEQYF TGCAGTGCCACAACGCCGGACTTGTCCTACGAGCAGTACTTC
few TRBJ2-1 TRBV20-1 TRBD2 CSAREPLAGGLYNEQFF TGCAGTGCTAGAGAACCACTAGCGGGGGGTCTCTACAATGAGCAGTTCTTC
. TRBJ1-1 TRBV10-3 TRBD1 CATRGTGGTEAFF TGTGCCACCCGCGGGACAGGAGGAACTGAAGCTTTCTTT
. TRBJ2-4 TRBV7-9 TRBD1 CASSLGGTGYGAKNIQYF TGTGCCAGCAGCTTAGGGGGGACAGGGTATGGAGCCAAAAACATTCAGTACTTC
few TRBJ2-3 TRBV20-1 TRBD2 CSANDGGGTDTQYF TGCAGTGCCAACGACGGGGGGGGCACAGATACGCAGTATTTT
. TRBJ2-4 TRBV29-1 . CSVEDGPGNIQYF TGCAGCGTTGAAGATGGACCAGGGAACATTCAGTACTTC
. TRBJ1-5 TRBV19 TRBD1 CATRTGGQPQHF TGTGCCACTCGGACAGGGGGTCAGCCCCAGCATTTT
few TRBJ2-1 TRBV6-6 TRBD2 CASSYIAGGRNEQFF TGTGCCAGCAGTTATATAGCGGGGGGGCGAAATGAGCAGTTCTTC
. TRBJ2-4 TRBV4-3 . CASSQITGAKNIQYF TGCGCCAGCAGCCAAATAACGGGAGCCAAAAACATTCAGTACTTC
. TRBJ2-1 TRBV19 . CASSLTRGGTGPYNEQFF TGTGCCAGTAGCCTTACAAGGGGGGGGACGGGCCCCTACAATGAGCAGTTCTTC
many TRBJ2-1 TRBV7-8 TRBD2 CASSPGSSGGNEQFF TGTGCCAGCAGCCCGGGGAGTAGCGGGGGAAATGAGCAGTTCTTC
few TRBJ2-3 TRBV7-9 . CASSQGASGVTDTQYF TGTGCCAGCAGCCAGGGGGCTAGCGGGGTCACAGATACGCAGTATTTT
. TRBJ2-1 TRBV2 . CASRLDLISYNEQFF TGTGCCAGCAGGCTGGATCTTATCTCCTACAATGAGCAGTTCTTC
once TRBJ2-2 TRBV9 . CASSVARDPGELFF TGTGCCAGCAGCGTCGCCAGGGATCCCGGGGAGCTGTTTTTT
. TRBJ2-7 TRBV4-2 . CASSPLGAAEQYF TGTGCCAGCAGCCCCCTGGGTGCGGCCGAGCAGTACTTC
few TRBJ2-1 TRBV6-2/TRBV6-3 . CASSYLGSYNEQFF TGTGCCAGCAGTTACCTAGGCTCCTACAATGAGCAGTTCTTC
few TRBJ1-2 TRBV5-6 . CASSRGLPLYGYTF TGTGCCAGCAGCAGGGGACTACCCCTCTATGGCTACACCTTC
. TRBJ1-4 TRBV3-1 . CASSHNREKLFF TGTGCCAGCAGCCACAATCGTGAAAAACTGTTTTTT
. TRBJ2-5 TRBV7-9 . CASSLGRSQWETQYF TGTGCCAGCAGCTTAGGGCGGAGCCAATGGGAGACCCAGTACTTC
. TRBJ2-3 TRBV12-3/TRBV12-4 TRBD1 CASTHPGTGATRGTDTQYF TGTGCCAGCACCCATCCCGGGACAGGGGCGACTCGCGGCACAGATACGCAGTATTTT
. TRBJ2-1 TRBV4-1 . CASSRTPSSGSYNEQFF TGCGCCAGCAGTCGGACCCCTAGCAGTGGCTCCTACAATGAGCAGTTCTTC
. TRBJ2-7 TRBV3-1 TRBD1 CASSQDIDRAIQYF TGTGCCAGCAGCCAAGATATAGACAGGGCGATCCAGTACTTC
. TRBJ2-7 TRBV10-3 . CAIAEVLYEQYF TGTGCCATCGCTGAGGTTCTCTACGAGCAGTACTTC
few TRBJ1-2 TRBV4-3 . CASSQDRRSYYGYTF TGCGCCAGCAGCCAAGATCGGAGGTCGTACTATGGCTACACCTTC
. TRBJ2-2 TRBV4-1 . CASSQTTGELFF TGCGCCAGCAGCCAAACCACCGGGGAGCTGTTTTTT
few TRBJ2-5 TRBV20-1 TRBD2 CSASGGLAGGPGETQYF TGCAGTGCTAGTGGGGGACTAGCGGGAGGGCCGGGGGAGACCCAGTACTTC
. TRBJ1-3 TRBV29-1 . CSAPVGNGNTIYF TGCAGCGCCCCCGTGGGAAATGGAAACACCATATATTTT
few TRBJ2-5 TRBV7-3 . CASSDAGGGETQYF TGTGCCAGCAGCGACGCTGGGGGCGGGGAGACCCAGTACTTC
. TRBJ1-1 TRBV3-1 . CASSRQMNTEAFF TGTGCCAGCAGTCGACAGATGAACACTGAAGCTTTCTTT
. TRBJ1-2 TRBV27 . CASSPGTPYGYTF TGTGCCAGCAGTCCCGGGACCCCCTATGGCTACACCTTC
. TRBJ1-1 TRBV4-3 . CASSQDLRDLVAMNTEAFF TGCGCCAGCAGCCAAGATCTTAGGGATCTGGTAGCTATGAACACTGAAGCTTTCTTT
. TRBJ2-1 TRBV6-6 TRBD2 CASSYLAGGRNEQFF TGTGCCAGCAGTTACCTAGCGGGGGGGCGGAATGAGCAGTTCTTC
few TRBJ2-5 TRBV2 . CASSGEQGQETQYF TGTGCCAGCAGTGGGGAACAGGGCCAAGAGACCCAGTACTTC
few TRBJ2-5 TRBV6-5 TRBD1 CASRGTGAGKTQYF TGTGCCAGCAGGGGGACAGGCGCTGGAAAGACCCAGTACTTC
few TRBJ2-7 TRBV5-1 . CASSWGTGRQPYEQYF TGCGCCAGCAGCTGGGGCACGGGACGGCAGCCTTACGAGCAGTACTTC
. TRBJ1-4 TRBV2 . CASSEERGPNEKLFF TGTGCCAGCAGTGAAGAAAGGGGCCCAAATGAAAAACTGTTTTTT
. TRBJ1-2 TRBV18 . CASSARGSDGCTF TGTGCCAGCTCAGCCAGGGGATCGGATGGCTGCACCTTC
. TRBJ1-2 TRBV2 . CASIRDRGDYGYTF TGTGCCAGCATCAGGGACCGGGGTGACTATGGCTACACCTTC
few TRBJ2-5 TRBV4-3 . CASSRGGGSQYF TGCGCCAGCAGCCGGGGAGGGGGGTCCCAGTACTTC
. TRBJ2-5 TRBV27 . CASSARDTSETQYF TGTGCCAGCAGTGCACGGGACACCTCGGAGACCCAGTACTTC
. TRBJ1-2 TRBV6-1 TRBD1 CASTWTGGYGYTF TGTGCCAGCACCTGGACAGGGGGATATGGCTACACCTTC
. TRBJ2-5 TRBV27 TRBD2 CASSLSTSGGLEYF TGTGCCAGCAGTTTGTCGACTAGCGGGGGACTGGAGTACTTC
. TRBJ2-5 TRBV14 . CASSQDNRGGEEQYF TGTGCCAGCAGCCAAGACAACAGGGGTGGGGAGGAGCAGTACTTC
. TRBJ2-1 TRBV7-9 . CASSLRIVAPNEQFF TGTGCCAGCAGCTTACGAATCGTAGCGCCCAATGAGCAGTTCTTC
few TRBJ2-7 TRBV12-3/TRBV12-4 . CASSPLSSGSFYEQYF TGTGCCAGCAGTCCCCTGTCGAGCGGCTCCTTCTACGAGCAGTACTTC